This paragraph covers one T cell receptor (beta chain) sequence. Its antigen is currently not known. Base qualities are not provided; no much larger clone lies one nucleotide away. The data are from a study of healthy donors' naive CD4 and CD8 T cells (dated by TCRdb to the mid-2010s). At the level of the whole study: Donors were chosen to span three age groups (20-25, 40-50 and 60-70 years, five or six each), with mean age around 46 and half female. For TCR alpha, a new primer set was designed to cover all functional IMGT alpha gene variants, and all other steps followed the beta-chain workflow. Rearranged TCR alpha and beta chains from naive CD4+ and CD8+ T cells were sequenced in the study to test how TCR variation relates to lineage commitment. Peripheral blood mononuclear cells were obtained from roughly 19 unrelated, healthy individuals. The donors were HLA-typed by sequencing at HLA-A, -B, -C, -DRB1, -DQB1 and -DPB1, using the SBTexcellerator protocol, an ABI3130xl analyzer and SBTengine software.

Reads for this sample came from a 454 GS FLX Titanium. TCR libraries were built from roughly 520 ng of total RNA with a previously published linear amplification protocol. The Roche/454 Genome Sequencer with Titanium chemistry was used for sequencing. The original methods were these. From roughly 5 of the healthy donors, about 78,000 rearranged TCR alpha transcripts were sequenced. Duplicate transcripts were dropped, and unique TCR clonotypes were identified by the CDR3 junction according to IMGT nomenclature. Logistic regression in R 2.13.0 modeled CD4 versus CD8 status as a function of V and J genes, with adjustment for donor effects and Bonferroni correction for multiple testing. TCRdb ran its own pipeline on the public reads, namely fastp trimming at Q25 and MiXCR clone calling, and kept in-frame beta chains. CDR3 protein sequences are deduplicated, and each keeps its most common genes and DNA. The V and J calls and clone size are TCRdb's, not the authors'. This sample lists 180,000 or so distinct CDR3 sequences; over 60% were detected once. Of the sample, around 2% is held by the ten largest clones.

The CDR3 sequence holds 14 residues, the cysteine and phenylalanine included. Only the CDR3 region is kept as DNA, spanning 42 bases read in frame from base 1. According to the germline V gene (reference sequence), CDR1 reads LNHDA and CDR2 reads SQIVND. V is cut back by 5 bases and J by 1 base, with 4 bases in the junction unmatched. Cells with a CD4+CD8-CD45RO-CD45RA+ profile were isolated by FACS and defined as naive CD4+ T cells, and those with a CD8+CD4-CD45RA+CD27bright profile were defined as naive CD8+ T cells. Antibodies against CD4 (RPA-T4), CD8 (SK1), CD27 (O323), CD45RA (HI100) and CD45RO (UCHL1) were used for sorting. Summary of the overall study and its limitations: Possible repertoire bias from homeostatic proliferation of naive T cells was not directly addressed. Bias between naive CD4+ and CD8+ cells was reportedly observed for most V and J gene segments, consistently across donors and independently of HLA genotype. In both chains, CD4+ lineage was associated with a positively charged CDR3, and CD8+ lineage was associated with a negatively charged CDR3. V genes, J genes and CDR3 charge together appeared to explain about 13% of CD4/CD8 propensity variance, in a largely additive manner. Because alpha and beta chains were sequenced in bulk and could not be paired, the effects of the two chains in combination were not assessed.

The V and J genes are TRBV19 and TRBJ1-2; 7 of the junction bases match TRBD1. This clonotype originated in a pool of human donors in good health; the sample pools cells from several healthy donors. Sequencing used naive CD4+ and CD8+ T cells sorted from blood, pooled from several donors. This specimen's cell subset or site label, per the study, means: FACS-sorted naive CD4+ (CD45RO-CD45RA+) and naive CD8+ (CD45RA+CD27bright) T cells. The sequence in DNA is TGTGCCAGTAGTCCCCGGGACAGTAACTATGGCTACACCTTC. Its translation is CASSPRDSNYGYTF. When the CDR3 is completed using the reference TRBV19 and TRBJ1-2 genes on either side, the full variable domain is DGGITQSPKYLFRKEGQNVTLSCEQNLNHDAMYWYRQDPGQGLRLIYYSQIVNDFQKGDIAEGYSVSREKKESFPLTVTSAQKNPTAFYLCASSPRDSNYGYTFGSGTRLTVV.